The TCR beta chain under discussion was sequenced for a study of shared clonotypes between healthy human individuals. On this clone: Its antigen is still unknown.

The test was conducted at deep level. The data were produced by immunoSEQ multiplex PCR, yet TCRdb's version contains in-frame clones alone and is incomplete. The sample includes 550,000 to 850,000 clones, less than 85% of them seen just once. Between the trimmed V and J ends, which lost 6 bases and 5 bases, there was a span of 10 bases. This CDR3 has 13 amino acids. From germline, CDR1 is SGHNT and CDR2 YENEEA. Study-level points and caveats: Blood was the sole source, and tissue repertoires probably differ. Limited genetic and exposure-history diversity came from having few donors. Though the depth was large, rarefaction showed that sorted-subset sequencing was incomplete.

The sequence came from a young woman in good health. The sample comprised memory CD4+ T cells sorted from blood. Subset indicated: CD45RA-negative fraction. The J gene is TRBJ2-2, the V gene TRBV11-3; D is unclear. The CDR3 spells CASSFLSTGELFF. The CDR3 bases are TGTGCCAGCAGTTTTCTATCAACCGGGGAGCTGTTTTTT. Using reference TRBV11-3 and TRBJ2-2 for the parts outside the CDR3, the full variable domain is EAGVVQSPRYKIIEKKQPVAFWCNPISGHNTLYWYLQNLGQGPELLIRYENEEAVDDSQLPKDRFSAERLKGVDSTLKIQPAELGDSAVYLCASSFLSTGELFFGEGSRLTVL.